This TCR beta chain was captured by sequencing in a study of PD-L1 blockade in urothelial cancer. Study at large: The analyses of blood took place 3 weeks (second dose) and 6 weeks after treatment start.

Noted time point: pretreatment peripheral blood. The CDR3 is made up of 16 amino acids. Germline V gene lookup returns CDR1 LNHDA and CDR2 SQIVND (reference sequence). Trimming removed 5 bases from V and 2 bases from J; junction bases left unmatched: 6. This clone has just one count. The antigen is unknown. General study points: Prediction of better survival came from below-median pretreatment blood TCR clonality.

The investigators introduced synthetic TCR analog templates into each PCR as spikes. TCRdb keeps only in-frame clones here, not all; method: immunoSEQ multiplex PCR. Of tens of thousands of clones listed, roughly 90% were seen once; the top ten hold roughly 0.97%. This specimen consisted of PBMCs, obtained around atezolizumab (anti-PD-L1) treatment. This clonotype originated in a woman over 75 with urothelial cancer. This chain connects TRBV19 to TRBJ2-3, with 11 bases aligning to TRBD2. CDR3 loop: CASSALAGGSTDTQYF. The CDR3 bases are TGTGCCAGTAGTGCCCTAGCGGGAGGTTCCACAGATACGCAGTATTTT.